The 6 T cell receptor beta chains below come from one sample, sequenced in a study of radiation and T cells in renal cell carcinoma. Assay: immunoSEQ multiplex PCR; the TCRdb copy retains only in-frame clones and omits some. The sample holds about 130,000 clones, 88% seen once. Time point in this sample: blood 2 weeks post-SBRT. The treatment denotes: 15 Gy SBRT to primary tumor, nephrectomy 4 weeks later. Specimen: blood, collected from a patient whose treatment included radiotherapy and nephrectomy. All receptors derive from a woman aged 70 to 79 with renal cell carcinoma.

The CDR3 region has the DNA TGTGCCAGCAGTGAAGCCGGACAGGGATGGGAAAAACTGTTTTTT. Residues: CASSEAGQGWEKLFF. The rearrangement joins TRBV2 to TRBJ1-4, with TRBD1 matching 8 bases. CDR1 is SNHLY, CDR2 FYNNEI, per germline. The CDR3 has 15 residues. Unmatched junction bases numbered 5, after V lost 0 bases and J lost 8 bases.

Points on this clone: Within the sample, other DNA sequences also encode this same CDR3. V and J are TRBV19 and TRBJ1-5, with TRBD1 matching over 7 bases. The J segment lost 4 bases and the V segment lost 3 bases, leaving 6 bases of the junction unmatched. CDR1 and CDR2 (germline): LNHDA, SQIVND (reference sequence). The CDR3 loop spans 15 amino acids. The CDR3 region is CASSIGQGGNQPQHF. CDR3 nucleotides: TGTGCCAGTAGTATCGGGCAGGGGGGGAATCAGCCCCAGCATTTT.

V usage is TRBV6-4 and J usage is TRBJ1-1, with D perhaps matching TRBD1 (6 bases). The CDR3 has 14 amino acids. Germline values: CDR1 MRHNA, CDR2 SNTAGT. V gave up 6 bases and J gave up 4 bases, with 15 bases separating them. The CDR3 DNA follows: TGTGCCAGCAGATCCTTTACAGGGAGCACTGAAGCTTTCTTT. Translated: CASRSFTGSTEAFF.

The CDR3 here is CASSQGTGDKNIQYF. The DNA for the CDR3 is TGTGCCAGCAGCCAAGGGACAGGGGACAAAAACATTCAGTACTTC. The chain couples TRBV14 to TRBJ2-4, with 9 positions matching TRBD1. The CDR3 totals 15 residues. V shed 1 base, J shed 3 bases, and the junction held 1 base outside the gene matches. Germline values: CDR1 SGHDN, CDR2 FVKESK.

The CDR3 spells CASSLPSRVSYEQYF. The CDR3 bases are TGTGCCAGCAGCCTTCCTAGCAGGGTTAGCTACGAGCAGTACTTC. The chain is built from TRBV5-4 and TRBJ2-7; either TRBD1 or TRBD2 may fit D (5 bases each). V was trimmed by 4 bases and J by 3 bases, leaving 17 bases between them. The CDR3 is 15 amino acids. Germline loops: CDR1 SGHNT, CDR2 YYREEE (reference sequence).

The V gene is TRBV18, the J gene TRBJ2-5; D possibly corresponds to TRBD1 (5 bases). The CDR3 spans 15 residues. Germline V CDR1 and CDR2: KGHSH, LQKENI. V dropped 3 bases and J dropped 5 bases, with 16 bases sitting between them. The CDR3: CASSPRGRVNETQYF. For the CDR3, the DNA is TGTGCCAGCTCACCCCGTGGCAGGGTAAACGAGACCCAGTACTTC. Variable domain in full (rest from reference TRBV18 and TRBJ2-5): NAGVMQNPRHLVRRRGQEARLRCSPMKGHSHVYWYRQLPEEGLKFMVYLQKENIIDESGMPKERFSAEFPKEGPSILRIQQVVRGDSAAYFCASSPRGRVNETQYFGPGTRLLVL.